These T cell receptor beta chains were read from a single sample in a study of blood T cells in healthy people across ages. TCRdb re-analysed the 5' RACE reads in MiXCR, keeping a single row per CDR3 protein. The table lists hundreds of thousands of distinct CDR3 sequences, 29% of them singletons. The sample comprised blood. Receptor source: a woman over 75 in good health. Each CDR3 is given with its conserved first and last residue. Fields, in order: J gene, D gene, V gene, clone size, CDR3 protein, CDR3 DNA. A D gene is named only where the DNA matches it firmly. Clone size is stated in some rows and not others, as once, few, many or a class when expanded.

j_gene: TRBJ2-1; d_gene: TRBD2; v_gene: TRBV2; abundance: NA; CDR3aa: CASSENSGGRGEQFF; CDR3nt: TGTGCCAGCAGTGAAAATAGCGGGGGGCGGGGTGAGCAGTTCTTC
j_gene: TRBJ1-1; d_gene: NA; v_gene: TRBV6-1; abundance: NA; CDR3aa: CASSRWWQAPLNTEAFF; CDR3nt: TGTGCCAGCAGCCGATGGTGGCAGGCCCCTTTGAACACTGAAGCTTTCTTT
j_gene: TRBJ2-3; d_gene: NA; v_gene: TRBV4-2; abundance: many; CDR3aa: CASSQGRGATSTDTQYF; CDR3nt: TGTGCCAGCAGCCAGGGCCGGGGGGCCACTAGCACAGATACGCAGTATTTT
j_gene: TRBJ2-2; d_gene: NA; v_gene: TRBV7-9; abundance: NA; CDR3aa: CASSPVLSNTGELFF; CDR3nt: TGTGCCAGCAGCCCGGTCTTGTCGAACACCGGGGAGCTGTTTTTT
j_gene: TRBJ1-6; d_gene: NA; v_gene: TRBV6-5; abundance: few; CDR3aa: CASSYSDSSYNSPLHF; CDR3nt: TGTGCCAGCAGTTACTCAGACAGCTCCTATAATTCACCCCTCCACTTT
j_gene: TRBJ1-2; d_gene: TRBD1; v_gene: TRBV19; abundance: NA; CDR3aa: CATRDRGQIYGYTF; CDR3nt: TGTGCCACCCGGGACAGGGGCCAGATCTATGGCTACACCTTC
j_gene: TRBJ2-3; d_gene: NA; v_gene: TRBV6-6; abundance: few; CDR3aa: CASSYSLNTQDF; CDR3nt: TGTGCCAGCAGTTACTCCCTGAATACGCAGGATTTT
j_gene: TRBJ2-1; d_gene: TRBD2; v_gene: TRBV24-1; abundance: few; CDR3aa: CATSDSGGPRNVQFF; CDR3nt: TGTGCCACCAGTGATAGCGGGGGGCCGCGGAATGTGCAGTTCTTC
j_gene: TRBJ2-1; d_gene: NA; v_gene: TRBV7-2; abundance: NA; CDR3aa: CASSSQQTGYNEQFF; CDR3nt: TGTGCCAGCAGCTCTCAACAAACAGGTTACAATGAGCAGTTCTTC
j_gene: TRBJ2-1; d_gene: TRBD2; v_gene: TRBV20-1; abundance: many; CDR3aa: CSAMDPTSGGSNEQFF; CDR3nt: TGCAGTGCTATGGACCCGACTAGCGGGGGGTCCAATGAGCAGTTCTTC
j_gene: TRBJ2-3; d_gene: NA; v_gene: TRBV6-1; abundance: NA; CDR3aa: CASTPGTDPSTDTQYF; CDR3nt: TGTGCCAGCACCCCCGGGACGGACCCTAGCACAGATACGCAGTATTTT
j_gene: TRBJ1-5; d_gene: NA; v_gene: TRBV18; abundance: NA; CDR3aa: CASSPGNDQPQHF; CDR3nt: TGTGCCAGCTCCCCGGGGAACGATCAGCCCCAGCATTTT
j_gene: TRBJ2-1; d_gene: NA; v_gene: TRBV5-5; abundance: NA; CDR3aa: CASSAQAEGSYYNEQFF; CDR3nt: TGTGCCAGCAGCGCCCAGGCTGAGGGCTCCTACTACAATGAGCAGTTCTTC
j_gene: TRBJ2-7; d_gene: NA; v_gene: TRBV7-6; abundance: once; CDR3aa: CASSLRQGGEQEQYF; CDR3nt: TGTGCCAGCAGCTTACGGCAGGGGGGGGAGCAAGAGCAGTACTTC
j_gene: TRBJ2-5; d_gene: TRBD1; v_gene: TRBV15; abundance: NA; CDR3aa: CATTTGQGVLGETQYF; CDR3nt: TGTGCCACCACCACCGGACAGGGCGTTCTGGGGGAGACCCAGTACTTC
j_gene: TRBJ1-2; d_gene: NA; v_gene: TRBV5-6; abundance: NA; CDR3aa: CASSFRLLANYGYTF; CDR3nt: TGTGCCAGCAGCTTTAGGTTATTAGCTAACTATGGCTACACCTTC
j_gene: TRBJ2-5; d_gene: TRBD2; v_gene: TRBV7-2; abundance: few; CDR3aa: CASSSGLGGTETQYF; CDR3nt: TGTGCCAGCAGCTCGGGACTAGGAGGCACCGAGACCCAGTACTTC
j_gene: TRBJ2-2; d_gene: NA; v_gene: TRBV7-2; abundance: NA; CDR3aa: CASSSTGGVTEELFF; CDR3nt: TGTGCCAGCAGCTCCACAGGGGGGGTAACCGAGGAGCTGTTTTTT
j_gene: TRBJ1-1; d_gene: NA; v_gene: TRBV24-1; abundance: NA; CDR3aa: CAGGGMNTEAFF; CDR3nt: TGTGCCGGCGGGGGAATGAACACTGAAGCTTTCTTT
j_gene: TRBJ2-2; d_gene: NA; v_gene: TRBV15; abundance: NA; CDR3aa: CATTTRGPRGELFF; CDR3nt: TGTGCCACCACGACCCGGGGGCCGCGCGGGGAGCTGTTTTTT
j_gene: TRBJ2-7; d_gene: TRBD1; v_gene: TRBV13; abundance: NA; CDR3aa: CASSFEPRDRSYEQYF; CDR3nt: TGTGCCAGCAGCTTCGAACCACGGGACAGATCTTACGAGCAGTACTTC
j_gene: TRBJ1-5; d_gene: NA; v_gene: TRBV6-5; abundance: many; CDR3aa: CASSYLSDGHSNQPQHF; CDR3nt: TGTGCCAGCAGTTACTTGTCGGACGGTCATAGCAATCAGCCCCAGCATTTT
j_gene: TRBJ2-3; d_gene: TRBD2; v_gene: TRBV5-1; abundance: many; CDR3aa: CASSHGTSGPSTDTQYF; CDR3nt: TGCGCCAGCAGCCACGGGACTAGCGGTCCTAGCACAGATACGCAGTATTTT
j_gene: TRBJ1-1; d_gene: NA; v_gene: TRBV7-9; abundance: NA; CDR3aa: CASSSAGSTEAFF; CDR3nt: TGTGCCAGCAGCTCCGCAGGGAGCACTGAAGCTTTCTTT
j_gene: TRBJ2-3; d_gene: TRBD1; v_gene: TRBV6-2/TRBV6-3; abundance: many; CDR3aa: CASRNDRDWTDTQYF; CDR3nt: TGTGCCAGCAGAAACGACAGGGATTGGACAGATACGCAGTATTTT
j_gene: TRBJ2-7; d_gene: TRBD2; v_gene: TRBV3-1; abundance: many; CDR3aa: CASSLAAGPTYEQYF; CDR3nt: TGTGCCAGCAGCCTGGCAGCGGGGCCTACCTACGAGCAGTACTTC
j_gene: TRBJ2-3; d_gene: TRBD1; v_gene: TRBV18; abundance: NA; CDR3aa: CASSPPGQGDTQYF; CDR3nt: TGTGCCAGCTCACCACCGGGACAGGGTGATACGCAGTATTTT
j_gene: TRBJ2-1; d_gene: TRBD1; v_gene: TRBV12-3/TRBV12-4; abundance: NA; CDR3aa: CAIQGAGSYNEQFF; CDR3nt: TGTGCCATCCAGGGGGCGGGGAGCTACAATGAGCAGTTCTTC
j_gene: TRBJ2-7; d_gene: NA; v_gene: TRBV5-5; abundance: many; CDR3aa: CASSLDSLGYEQYF; CDR3nt: TGTGCCAGCAGCTTGGACTCCCTTGGCTACGAGCAGTACTTC
j_gene: TRBJ2-1; d_gene: NA; v_gene: TRBV20-1; abundance: NA; CDR3aa: CSAIRGTSTDEQFF; CDR3nt: TGCAGTGCCATTAGGGGGACAAGTACCGATGAGCAGTTCTTC
j_gene: TRBJ2-7; d_gene: TRBD1; v_gene: TRBV6-2/TRBV6-3; abundance: many; CDR3aa: CASSRGQAPSYEQYF; CDR3nt: TGTGCCAGCAGCCGTGGACAGGCCCCATCCTACGAGCAGTACTTC
j_gene: TRBJ2-5; d_gene: NA; v_gene: TRBV4-3; abundance: NA; CDR3aa: CASSLLPGQSETQYF; CDR3nt: TGCGCCAGCAGCCTACTCCCGGGACAATCAGAGACCCAGTACTTC
j_gene: TRBJ2-6; d_gene: NA; v_gene: TRBV7-9; abundance: NA; CDR3aa: CASSFTFSGANVLTF; CDR3nt: TGTGCCAGCAGCTTCACCTTCTCTGGGGCCAACGTCCTGACTTTC
j_gene: TRBJ2-1; d_gene: TRBD2; v_gene: TRBV14; abundance: NA; CDR3aa: CASSRTLAGGLNEQFF; CDR3nt: TGTGCCAGCAGCCGTACCCTAGCGGGGGGGCTCAATGAGCAGTTCTTC
j_gene: TRBJ1-1; d_gene: NA; v_gene: TRBV5-1; abundance: many; CDR3aa: CASSLSGGNTEAFF; CDR3nt: TGTGCCAGCAGTTTAAGTGGGGGGAACACTGAAGCTTTCTTT
j_gene: TRBJ2-2; d_gene: NA; v_gene: TRBV19; abundance: NA; CDR3aa: CASSVTSWATGELFF; CDR3nt: TGTGCCAGTAGTGTCACTAGCTGGGCCACCGGGGAGCTGTTTTTT
j_gene: TRBJ2-1; d_gene: NA; v_gene: TRBV5-1; abundance: NA; CDR3aa: CASSHNYRVNEQFF; CDR3nt: TGCGCCAGCAGCCACAACTACAGAGTCAATGAGCAGTTCTTC
j_gene: TRBJ1-4; d_gene: NA; v_gene: TRBV7-2; abundance: many; CDR3aa: CASSLNEKLFF; CDR3nt: TGTGCCAGCAGCTTAAATGAAAAACTGTTTTTT
j_gene: TRBJ2-4; d_gene: NA; v_gene: TRBV7-9; abundance: many; CDR3aa: CASSQQGLKNIQYF; CDR3nt: TGTGCCAGCAGCCAACAGGGACTCAAAAACATTCAGTACTTC
j_gene: TRBJ2-6; d_gene: NA; v_gene: TRBV6-5; abundance: NA; CDR3aa: CASSFSMWGSGANVLTF; CDR3nt: TGTGCCAGCAGTTTTTCAATGTGGGGTTCCGGGGCCAACGTCCTGACTTTC